This is a list of T cell receptor beta chains from one sample in a study of blood T cells in healthy people across ages. A single record per CDR3 protein comes from TCRdb applying MiXCR to the 5' RACE reads. The table has fewer than 900,000 distinct CDR3 sequences, around 40% seen once; the top ten hold less than 25%. What was sequenced was blood. The receptors were gathered from a woman aged 55-70 years in good health. Each CDR3 is given with its conserved first and last residue. Fields, in order: V gene, CDR3 protein.

V: TRBV19
CDR3: CASRISGTEAFF

V: TRBV29-1
CDR3: CSVEISGVEQFF

V: TRBV25-1
CDR3: CASSESGPGEQYF

V: TRBV6-5
CDR3: CASNPAPQRGPYEQYF

V: TRBV5-1
CDR3: CASSPGTGGPEKLFF

V: TRBV7-2
CDR3: CASSSSANYYNEQFF

V: TRBV7-9
CDR3: CASSLDFFYEQYF

V: TRBV10-3
CDR3: CAISESGGGQETQYF

V: TRBV6-2/TRBV6-3
CDR3: CASSYGSYGYTF

V: TRBV24-1
CDR3: CATSDLPGQDTDTQYF

V: TRBV20-1
CDR3: CSARRTGVDEQYF

V: TRBV6-1
CDR3: CASSGETVGYTF

V: TRBV4-3
CDR3: CASSRGPGAFTDTQYF

V: TRBV11-2
CDR3: CASSLELGGISYNEQFF

V: TRBV12-3/TRBV12-4
CDR3: CASSRDRGRSPLHF

V: TRBV29-1
CDR3: CSVWEDGYTF

V: TRBV14
CDR3: CASSQDKGHVLSYEQYF

V: TRBV11-2
CDR3: CASSLAGTGDHNEKLFF

V: TRBV2
CDR3: CASNQTGTGADEQYF

V: TRBV20-1
CDR3: CSGKSGSRTDTQYF

V: TRBV5-1
CDR3: CASSQTGTPEAFF

V: TRBV9
CDR3: CASSAGGHGYNEQFF

V: TRBV7-2
CDR3: CASSAHSPSTEAFF

V: TRBV20-1
CDR3: CSAETGEVETQYF

V: TRBV12-3/TRBV12-4
CDR3: CASSFHQQPQHF

V: TRBV5-1
CDR3: CASSLAPWETQYF

V: TRBV27
CDR3: CASSFGVSSYEQYF

V: TRBV28
CDR3: CASSSTLRPYEQYF

V: TRBV24-1
CDR3: CATSDFPSGPQIWDEQYF

V: TRBV6-5
CDR3: CASSYSQGGNQPQHF

V: TRBV7-8
CDR3: CASSLPGTSADNEQFF

V: TRBV5-1
CDR3: CASSLADLAGYNEQFF

V: TRBV4-3
CDR3: CASSQDSIAGGPDEQYF

V: TRBV30
CDR3: CAWDRTSGIYNEQFF

V: TRBV29-1
CDR3: CSVSGRDYGYTF

V: TRBV12-3/TRBV12-4
CDR3: CASSLGPRGTYEQYF

V: TRBV4-1
CDR3: CASSQDWGAIYSGANVLTF

V: TRBV6-2/TRBV6-3
CDR3: CASRSRVFTETQYF

V: TRBV25-1
CDR3: CASSDARYQETQYF